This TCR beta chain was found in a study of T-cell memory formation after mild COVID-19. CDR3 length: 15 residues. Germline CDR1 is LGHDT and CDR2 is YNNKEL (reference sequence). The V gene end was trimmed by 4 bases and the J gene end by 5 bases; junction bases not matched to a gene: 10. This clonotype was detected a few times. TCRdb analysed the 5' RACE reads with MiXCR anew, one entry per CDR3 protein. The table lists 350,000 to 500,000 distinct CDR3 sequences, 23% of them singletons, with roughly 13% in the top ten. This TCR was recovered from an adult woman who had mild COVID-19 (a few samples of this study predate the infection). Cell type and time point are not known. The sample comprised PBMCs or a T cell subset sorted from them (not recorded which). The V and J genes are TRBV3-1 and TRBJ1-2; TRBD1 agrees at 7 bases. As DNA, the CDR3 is TGTGCCAGCAGCCCCCACAGGGGTAGGGAATATGGCTACACCTTC. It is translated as CASSPHRGREYGYTF.